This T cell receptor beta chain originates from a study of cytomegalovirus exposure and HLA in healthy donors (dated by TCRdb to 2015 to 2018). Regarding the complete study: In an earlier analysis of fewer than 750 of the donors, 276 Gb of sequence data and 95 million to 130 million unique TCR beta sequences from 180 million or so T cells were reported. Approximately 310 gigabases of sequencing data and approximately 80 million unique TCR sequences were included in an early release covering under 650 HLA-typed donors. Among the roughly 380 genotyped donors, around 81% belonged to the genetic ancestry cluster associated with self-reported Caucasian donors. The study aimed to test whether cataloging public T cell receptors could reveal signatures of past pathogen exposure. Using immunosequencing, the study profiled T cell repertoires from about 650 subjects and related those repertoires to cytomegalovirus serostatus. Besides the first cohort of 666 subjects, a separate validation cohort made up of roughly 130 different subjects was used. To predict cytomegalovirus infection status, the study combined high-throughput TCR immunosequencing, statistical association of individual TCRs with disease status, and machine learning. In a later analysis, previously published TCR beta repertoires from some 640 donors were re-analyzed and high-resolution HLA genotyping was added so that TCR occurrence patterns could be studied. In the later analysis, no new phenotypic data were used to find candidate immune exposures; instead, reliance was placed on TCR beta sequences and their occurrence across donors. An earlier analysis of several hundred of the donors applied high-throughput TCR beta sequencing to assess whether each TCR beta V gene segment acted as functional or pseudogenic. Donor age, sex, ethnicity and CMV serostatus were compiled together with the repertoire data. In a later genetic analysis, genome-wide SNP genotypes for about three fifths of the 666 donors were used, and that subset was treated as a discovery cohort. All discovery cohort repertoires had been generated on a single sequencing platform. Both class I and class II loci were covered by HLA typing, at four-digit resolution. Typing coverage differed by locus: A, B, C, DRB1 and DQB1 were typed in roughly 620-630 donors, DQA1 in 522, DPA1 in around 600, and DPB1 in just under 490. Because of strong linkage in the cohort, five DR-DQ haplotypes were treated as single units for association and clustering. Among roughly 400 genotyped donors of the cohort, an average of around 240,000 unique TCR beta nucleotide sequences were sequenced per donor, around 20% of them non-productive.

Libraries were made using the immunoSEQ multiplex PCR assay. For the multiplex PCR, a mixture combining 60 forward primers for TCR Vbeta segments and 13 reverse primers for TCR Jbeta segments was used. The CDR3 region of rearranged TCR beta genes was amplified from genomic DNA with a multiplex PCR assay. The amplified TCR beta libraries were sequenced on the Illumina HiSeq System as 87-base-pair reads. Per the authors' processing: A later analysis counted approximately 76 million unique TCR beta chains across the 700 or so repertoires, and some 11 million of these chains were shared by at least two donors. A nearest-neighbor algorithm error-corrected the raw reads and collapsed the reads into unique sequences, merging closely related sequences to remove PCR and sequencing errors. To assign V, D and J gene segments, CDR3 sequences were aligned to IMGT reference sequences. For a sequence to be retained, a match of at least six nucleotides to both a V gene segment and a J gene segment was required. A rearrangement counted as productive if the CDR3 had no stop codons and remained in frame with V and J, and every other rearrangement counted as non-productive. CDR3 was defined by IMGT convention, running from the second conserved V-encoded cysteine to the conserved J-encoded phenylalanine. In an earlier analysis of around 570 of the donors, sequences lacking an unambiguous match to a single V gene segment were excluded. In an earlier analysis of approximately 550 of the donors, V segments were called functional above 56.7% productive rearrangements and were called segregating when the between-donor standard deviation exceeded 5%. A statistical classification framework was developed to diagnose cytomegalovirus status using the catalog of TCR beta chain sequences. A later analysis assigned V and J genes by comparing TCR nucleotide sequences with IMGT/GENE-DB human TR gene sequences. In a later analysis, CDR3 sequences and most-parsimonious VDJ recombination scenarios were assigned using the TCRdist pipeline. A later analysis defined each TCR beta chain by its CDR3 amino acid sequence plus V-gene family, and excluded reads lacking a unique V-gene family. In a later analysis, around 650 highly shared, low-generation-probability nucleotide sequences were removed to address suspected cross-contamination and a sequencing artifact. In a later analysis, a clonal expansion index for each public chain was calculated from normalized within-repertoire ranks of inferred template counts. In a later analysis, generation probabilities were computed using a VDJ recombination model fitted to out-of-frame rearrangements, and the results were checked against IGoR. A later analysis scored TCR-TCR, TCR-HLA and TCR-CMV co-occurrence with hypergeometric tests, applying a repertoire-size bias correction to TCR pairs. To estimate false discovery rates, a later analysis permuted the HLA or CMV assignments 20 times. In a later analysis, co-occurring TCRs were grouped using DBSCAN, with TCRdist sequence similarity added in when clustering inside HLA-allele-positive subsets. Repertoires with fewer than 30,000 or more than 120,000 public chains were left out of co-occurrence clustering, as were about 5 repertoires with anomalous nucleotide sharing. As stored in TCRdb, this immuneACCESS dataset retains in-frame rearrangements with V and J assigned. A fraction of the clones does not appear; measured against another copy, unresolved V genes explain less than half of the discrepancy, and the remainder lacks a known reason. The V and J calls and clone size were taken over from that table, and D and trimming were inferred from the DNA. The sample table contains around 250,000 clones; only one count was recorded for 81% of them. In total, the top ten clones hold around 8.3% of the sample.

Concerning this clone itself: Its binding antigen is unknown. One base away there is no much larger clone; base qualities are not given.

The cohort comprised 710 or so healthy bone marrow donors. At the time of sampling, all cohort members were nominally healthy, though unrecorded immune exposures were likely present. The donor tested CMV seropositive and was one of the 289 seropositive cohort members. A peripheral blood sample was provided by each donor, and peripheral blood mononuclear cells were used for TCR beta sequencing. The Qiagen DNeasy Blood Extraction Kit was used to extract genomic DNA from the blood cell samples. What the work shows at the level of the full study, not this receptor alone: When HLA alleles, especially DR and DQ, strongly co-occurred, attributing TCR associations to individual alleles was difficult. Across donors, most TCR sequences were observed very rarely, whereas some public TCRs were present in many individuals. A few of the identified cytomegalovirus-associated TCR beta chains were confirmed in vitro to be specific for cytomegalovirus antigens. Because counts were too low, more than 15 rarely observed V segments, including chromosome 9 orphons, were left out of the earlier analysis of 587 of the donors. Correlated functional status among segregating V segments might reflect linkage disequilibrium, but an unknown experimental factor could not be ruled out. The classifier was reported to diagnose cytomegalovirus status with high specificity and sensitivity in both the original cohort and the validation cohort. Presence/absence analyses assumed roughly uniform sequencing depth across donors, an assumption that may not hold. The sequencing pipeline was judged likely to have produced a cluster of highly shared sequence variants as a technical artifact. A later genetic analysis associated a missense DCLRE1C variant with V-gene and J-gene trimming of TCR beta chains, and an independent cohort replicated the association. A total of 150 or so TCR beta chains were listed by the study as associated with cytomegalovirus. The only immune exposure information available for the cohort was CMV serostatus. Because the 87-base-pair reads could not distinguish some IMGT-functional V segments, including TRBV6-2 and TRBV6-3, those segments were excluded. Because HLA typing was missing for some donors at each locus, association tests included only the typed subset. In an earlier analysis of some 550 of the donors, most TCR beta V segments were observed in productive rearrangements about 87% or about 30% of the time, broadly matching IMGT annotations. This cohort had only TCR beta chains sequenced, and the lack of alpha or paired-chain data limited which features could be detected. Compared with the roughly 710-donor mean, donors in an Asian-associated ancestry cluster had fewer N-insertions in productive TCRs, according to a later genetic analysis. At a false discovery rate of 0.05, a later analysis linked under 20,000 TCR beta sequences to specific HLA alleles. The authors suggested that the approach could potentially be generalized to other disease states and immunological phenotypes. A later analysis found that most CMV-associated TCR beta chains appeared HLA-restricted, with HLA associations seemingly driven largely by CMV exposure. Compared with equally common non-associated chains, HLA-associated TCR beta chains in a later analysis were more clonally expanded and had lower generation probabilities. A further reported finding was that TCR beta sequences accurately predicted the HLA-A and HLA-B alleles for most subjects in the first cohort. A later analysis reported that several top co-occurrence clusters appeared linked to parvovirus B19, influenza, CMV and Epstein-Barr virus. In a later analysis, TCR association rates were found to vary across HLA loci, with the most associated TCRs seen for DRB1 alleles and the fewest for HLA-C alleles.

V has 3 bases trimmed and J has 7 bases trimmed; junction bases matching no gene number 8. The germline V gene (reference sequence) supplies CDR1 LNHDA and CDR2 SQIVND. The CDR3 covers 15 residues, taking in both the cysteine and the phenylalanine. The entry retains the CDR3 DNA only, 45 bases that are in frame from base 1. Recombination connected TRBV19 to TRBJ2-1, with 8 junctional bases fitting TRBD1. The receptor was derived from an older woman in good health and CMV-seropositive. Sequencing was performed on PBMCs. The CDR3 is CASSIRTGLGNEQFF. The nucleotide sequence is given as TGTGCCAGTAGTATTCGGACAGGGTTGGGGAATGAGCAGTTCTTC.